Sequencing of this T cell receptor (beta chain) was carried out in a study of T cells expressing NK-cell markers. 5'RACE template switching built TCR beta cDNA with unique molecular identifiers. TCRdb reprocessed the 5' RACE reads; each CDR3 protein has one entry and no DNA is given. Its clone listing holds some 120,000 distinct CDR3 sequences. A word on this clonotype: Its antigen is undetermined.

Study-wide points: Also leading the CD3+CD56-NKG2C+ fraction in a handful of donors were these clonotypes. The share of CD8+ T cells held by dominant NKG2C+ clonotypes was about 1.0-8% in several donors.

CDR3 size: 17 residues. The chain employs TRBV12-3 or TRBV12-4 and TRBJ2-7; TCRdb lists TRBD1, though no DNA is available to test this call. Sequencing input: blood T cells: a sorted CD56 or NKG2C T cell subset, CD4+ or CD8+ T cells, or bulk PBMC T cells (not recorded which). The receptor comes from a woman between 18 and 70 years old in good health. CDR3 sequence reads: CASGVANRGPLSYEQYF.